The T cell receptor beta chain described here comes from a study of sequential checkpoint blockade in melanoma. Study context: After both sequences, patients received maintenance nivolumab.

Germline CDR1 and CDR2: ENHRY and SYGVKD. The CDR3 sequence is 16 residues long. V dropped 0 bases and J dropped 3; count of bases not matched to a gene: 5. Clones were sequenced by immunoSEQ multiplex PCR, and TCRdb holds only the in-frame ones, with some missing. The data contain 25,000 to 30,000 clones, approximately 77% of them seen just once; the ten biggest clones take up about an eighth. Treatment meaning: randomized to nivolumab then ipilimumab (arm A) or the reverse (arm B). None of the patients previously received DNA-damaging chemotherapy. The sequence came from a human donor with melanoma. The sample in question was CD8+ T cells sorted from blood (inferred from file names), obtained from a patient given nivolumab and ipilimumab in sequence. V is TRBV10-3 and J is TRBJ2-5; 9 bases match TRBD1. The CDR3 region is CAISESKGDREETQYF. CDR3 in DNA: TGTGCCATCAGTGAGTCGAAGGGGGACAGGGAAGAGACCCAGTACTTC.